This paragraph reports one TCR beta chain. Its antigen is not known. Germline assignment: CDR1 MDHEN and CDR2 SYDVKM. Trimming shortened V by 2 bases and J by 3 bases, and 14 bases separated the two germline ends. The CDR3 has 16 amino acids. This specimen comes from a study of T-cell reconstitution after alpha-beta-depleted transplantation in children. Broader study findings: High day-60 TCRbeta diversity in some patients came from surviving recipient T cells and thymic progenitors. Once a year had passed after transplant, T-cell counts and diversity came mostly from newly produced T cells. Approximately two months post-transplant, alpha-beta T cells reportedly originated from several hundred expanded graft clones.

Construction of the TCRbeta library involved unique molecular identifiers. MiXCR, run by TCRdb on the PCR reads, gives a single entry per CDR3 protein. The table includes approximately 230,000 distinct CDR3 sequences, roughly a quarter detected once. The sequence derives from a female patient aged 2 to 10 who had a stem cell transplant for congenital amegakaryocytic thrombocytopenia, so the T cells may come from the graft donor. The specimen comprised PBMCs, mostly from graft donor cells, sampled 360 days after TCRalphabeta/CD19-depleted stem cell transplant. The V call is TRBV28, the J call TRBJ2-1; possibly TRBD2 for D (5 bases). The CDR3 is CASSLPDGVFYNEQFF. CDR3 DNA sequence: TGTGCCAGCAGTTTACCGGACGGGGTTTTCTACAATGAGCAGTTCTTC. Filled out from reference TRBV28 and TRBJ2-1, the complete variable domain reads DVKVTQSSRYLVKRTGEKVFLECVQDMDHENMFWYRQDPGLGLRLIYFSYDVKMKEKGDIPEGYSVSREKKERFSLILESASTNQTSMYLCASSLPDGVFYNEQFFGPGTRLTVL.